In this sample, the clone carrying this T cell receptor (beta chain) turned up once. This entry comes from a study of blood T cell repertoires in COVID-19. Whole-study context: From the United States, Italy and Spain came samples of acute and convalescent COVID-19.

Enrollment of patients from Seattle took place during active infection, with longitudinal follow-up. V was pared by 4 bases and J by 5 bases, with 0 bases of the junction left unmatched. This CDR3 comprises 14 residues. Per germline, CDR1 LGHDT and CDR2 YNNKEL (reference sequence). In the authors' workflow: Nucleated cell counts were estimated from reference gene primer amplification. Sequencing was performed with immunoSEQ multiplex PCR; in TCRdb, only in-frame clones are kept and a portion is missing. For V, J and clone size, that table is used; D and trimming come from the DNA. The data contain about 300,000 clones, 90% of them singletons.

This clonotype originated in a woman younger than 45 with COVID-19, enrolled during active disease. Sequencing used peripheral blood. This rearrangement joins TRBV3-1 (or the pseudogene TRBV3-2) to TRBJ2-4, with 12 bases identical to TRBD2. Written as DNA, the CDR3 is TGTGCCAGCAGCCGACTAGCGGGAGAAAACATTCAGTACTTC. Translated, it gives CASSRLAGENIQYF.